This T cell receptor beta chain appears in the sequencing data of a study of radiotherapy plus CTLA-4 blockade in lung cancer. This CDR3 comprises 13 residues. The ends were cut back, 8 bases at V and 7 bases at J, with 17 bases in the middle. Germline-derived CDR1 and CDR2 are ENHRY and SYGVKD. Study results and caveats: Among blood TCR repertoires after radiotherapy plus ipilimumab, tumor-derived clones expanded. Response, reportedly, was best predicted by interferon-beta along with early blood T cell clone dynamics.

This clone was found a few times. Its antigen is unidentified. TCRdb's copy holds only in-frame clones and misses some; the assay was immunoSEQ multiplex PCR. Here the sample spans around 38,000 clones, approximately 86% being singletons. The chain employs TRBV10-3 and TRBJ1-2, with a tentative D call TRBD1 (6 bases). The receptor's source is a human donor with non-small cell lung cancer whose response to radiotherapy plus ipilimumab could not be evaluated. This specimen was peripheral blood, taken from a patient treated with radiotherapy plus ipilimumab. The CDR3 region has the DNA TGTGCCATCCAACAGGGTTCGTCTATTGGCTACACCTTC. Protein: CAIQQGSSIGYTF.